This T cell receptor (beta chain) came from a study of CD8+CD57+ T cells in acquired aplastic anemia (dated by TCRdb to 2017 to 2018). General notes on the study: Extracted DNA from sorted CD4+ and CD8+ cells averaged 3.2 ug, ranging from roughly 0.19 to 27.4 ug. An average of approximately 9.8 million reads for CD4+ cells and 11 million to 13 million reads for CD8+ cells was obtained from healthy donor samples.

The study deep-sequenced TCR repertoires of sorted CD4+ and CD8+ blood T cells from severe aplastic anemia patients and healthy subjects. Ficoll-Paque density gradient centrifugation was used to isolate peripheral blood mononuclear cells. Before DNA extraction, CD4+ and CD8+ T cells were sorted by FACS or by magnetic beads. With regard to this clonotype: No antigen is known for it. Base qualities are not recorded, but no much larger clone differs from it by a single base.

TCR beta VDJ combination and CDR3 sequence profiling used genomic DNA as the template. An Illumina HiSeq 2000 was the platform used for TCR repertoire sequencing. The published analysis was carried out like this. Repertoires were assessed using TRBV/TRBJ rearrangement plots, CDR3 size and DJ length profiles, and Simpson's diversity index. The immunodominant clone was defined as the most abundant DNA sequence in deep sequencing data. CDR3 amino acid sequences were checked for sharing across subjects and were also compared against the VDJdb database and published repertoires. TCRdb reran the public reads through fastp at Q25 and MiXCR, keeping productive beta chains. Under each unique CDR3 protein, matching rows form one entry showing the most common genes and DNA. The V and J calls follow TCRdb's processing rather than the paper's. For this sample the table gives around 130,000 distinct CDR3 sequences, of which about 46% were detected only once. In total, the top ten clones hold roughly 2.6% of the sample.

Overall study results and their limits: Between patients and healthy controls, no significant difference in CD8+ Simpson's diversity was found (P=0.060). Although roughly 29 CD8+ CDR3 sequences were shared by patients and controls, these sequences appeared highly expressed in patients and within the immunodominant clones of patients.

Reading the germline V gene gives CDR1 SGHTA and CDR2 FQGNSA. Spanning cysteine to phenylalanine, the CDR3 consists of 13 amino acids. Only CDR3 DNA is held: 39 bases, read in frame from base 1. V is cut by 1 base and J by 5 bases, and the space between the germline ends is 8 bases. This TCR was sampled from a human donor in good health, serving as a control. The chain joins TRBV7-2 to TRBJ1-1; matching of 5 bases hints at TRBD1 as the D gene. The specimen was sorted CD4+, CD8+, or CD8+CD57+ T cells (not recorded which) from PBMCs. The DNA sequence is TGTGCCAGCAGCTTAGTAGAGGGGACTGAAGCTTTCTTT. Its protein is CASSLVEGTEAFF.